This T cell receptor (beta chain) was identified during a study of T cell responses to AZD1222 COVID-19 vaccine. This clone was picked up one time. Germline V lookup: CDR1 SGHAT, CDR2 FQNNGV. The V and J ends lost 1 base and 4 bases respectively, with 8 bases between them. The CDR3 runs 14 residues. This table comes from immunoSEQ multiplex PCR, and its TCRdb copy is limited to in-frame clones, with some not included. The sample has 150,000 or so clones, 85% to 95% seen once. This chain links TRBV11-2 with TRBJ2-1; TRBD1 or TRBD2 may be the D gene (5 bases each). The input for sequencing was peripheral blood, taken on day 0 of AZD1222 vaccination. This receptor was obtained from an adult in good health. The CDR3 DNA follows: TGTGCCAGCAGCTTAGGGGACGCTTACAATGAGCAGTTCTTC. This translates into CASSLGDAYNEQFF.